Listed here are 11 T cell receptor beta chains from one sample, sequenced in a study of shared clonotypes between healthy human individuals. Data came from immunoSEQ multiplex PCR; TCRdb stores just in-frame clones and leaves some out. The data hold 2.3 million or so clones, with 90% to 95% observed a single time. Sample: naive CD4+ T cells from PBMCs. Subset in this sample: CD45RA+ positively selected. The receptors originated from a man between 18 and 35 years old in good health. Some clones in this sample may be carry-over from other donors' samples.

The chain has TRBV2 and TRBJ1-5; D ambiguous. The germline V and J ends were trimmed by 7 bases and 1 base, with 8 bases remaining between them. This CDR3 has 13 residues. Germline V gives CDR1 SNHLY, CDR2 FYNNEI. The CDR3 here is CASNRQSNQPQHF. CDR3 DNA: TGTGCCAGCAACCGGCAGAGCAATCAGCCCCAGCATTTT.

Details on this clone: This sample includes further DNA sequences coding for the same CDR3. The CDR3 region has the DNA TGCGCCAGCAGCTTGAACGGGTACTCTGGAAACACCATATATTTT. This encodes CASSLNGYSGNTIYF. The chain has TRBV5-1 and TRBJ1-3, with D unresolved. The germline V and J ends were trimmed by 1 base and 0 bases, with 8 bases remaining between them. This CDR3 comprises 15 residues. The germline V gene encodes CDR1 SGHRS and CDR2 YFSETQ.

V and J are TRBV18 and TRBJ2-4, with a possible D match to TRBD1 (5 bases). This CDR3 is 15 amino acids long. Trimming left V 3 bases short and J 2 bases short, with 11 bases between. Germline assignment: CDR1 KGHSH and CDR2 LQKENI. For the CDR3, the DNA is TGTGCCAGCTCACCCGACAGTCTACCCAAAAACATTCAGTACTTC. Its protein product is CASSPDSLPKNIQYF.

The chain employs TRBV7-9 and TRBJ2-7, with D hard to call. Trimming took 1 base from V and 5 from J, leaving 12 bases between them. Germline CDR1 reads SEHNR; CDR2 reads FQNEAQ (reference sequence). This CDR3 has 14 amino acids. CDR3 nucleotides: TGTGCCAGCAGCTTAGGGTACAGTTACCACGAGCAGTACTTC. Protein sequence: CASSLGYSYHEQYF.

This chain connects TRBV6-6 to TRBJ1-1; D ambiguous. The CDR3 is 14 amino acids. Trimming cost V 2 bases and J 0 bases, with 7 bases left between them. Germline CDR1 reads MNHNY; CDR2 reads SVGAGI (reference sequence). CDR3 protein: CASSYASLNTEAFF. As DNA, the CDR3 is TGTGCCAGCAGTTACGCATCACTGAACACTGAAGCTTTCTTT.

CDR3 sequence: CASSSIEGAGTGELFF. The DNA for the CDR3 is TGTGCCAGCAGCTCGATAGAAGGGGCGGGCACCGGGGAGCTGTTTTTT. The chain joins TRBV7-3 to TRBJ2-2; D may match TRBD1 or TRBD2 (5 bases each). The germline V and J ends were trimmed by 4 bases and 4 bases, with 16 bases remaining between them. CDR1 SGHTA and CDR2 FQGTGA come from the germline V gene. The CDR3 extends over 16 amino acids.

As for this clone: The sample carries other DNA sequences with the same CDR3. The chain uses TRBV5-1 and TRBJ2-7; 9 nucleotides match TRBD2. Germline V CDR1 and CDR2: SGHRS, YFSETQ. There are 16 residues in the CDR3. Trimming took 0 bases from V and 1 from J; bases not matched to a gene: 5. CDR3: CASSLGPSGNSYEQYF. The CDR3 DNA reads as TGCGCCAGCAGCTTGGGTCCTAGCGGGAATTCCTACGAGCAGTACTTC.

V is TRBV5-1 and J is TRBJ2-3; 8 positions match TRBD1. The V segment lost 0 bases and the J segment 5 bases; nucleotides outside the gene matches: 8. The CDR3 spans 16 residues. Germline V gene data show CDR1 as SGHRS and CDR2 as YFSETQ. CDR3 amino acids: CASSLAGGHVQDTQYF. CDR3 DNA: TGCGCCAGCAGCTTGGCAGGGGGCCATGTGCAAGATACGCAGTATTTT.

This chain uses TRBV28 with TRBJ1-4; a weak D match, TRBD1 (6 bases). V shed 1 base and J shed 7 bases, with 19 bases lying between them. CDR1 MDHEN and CDR2 SYDVKM come from the germline V gene. The CDR3 extends over 17 amino acids. The CDR3 DNA sequence: TGTGCCAGCAGTTTATCCCCCGGCAGGGGCGAGTCTGAAAAACTGTTTTTT. This sequence encodes CASSLSPGRGESEKLFF.

V is TRBV14 and J is TRBJ2-7; no reliable D call. The V end lost 1 base, the J end lost 6 bases, and 10 bases lay between the germline ends. The CDR3 spans 13 residues. Germline CDR1 and CDR2: SGHDN and FVKESK. The CDR3 DNA sequence: TGTGCCAGCAGCCAAGCCCTGGAATCCGAGCAGTACTTC. Protein product: CASSQALESEQYF.

The chain couples TRBV30 to TRBJ2-1, with 8 bases matching TRBD2. Per the germline V gene, CDR1 is GTSNPN and CDR2 is SVGIG (reference sequence). Trimming cost V 3 bases and J 12 bases; bases outside gene matches: 13. This CDR3 is built from 14 residues. The CDR3 spells CAWSGTSWGLGQFF. The CDR3 DNA reads TGTGCCTGGAGCGGGACTAGTTGGGGCCTCGGGCAGTTCTTC.